This T cell receptor beta chain was observed in a study of T cell clones after liver transplantation. Using immunoSEQ multiplex PCR, the repertoire was profiled, and TCRdb retains in-frame clones only, with some absent. The sample contains about 120,000 clones, approximately 90% of which appear only once. Per the germline V gene, CDR1 is SEHNR and CDR2 is FQNEAQ (reference sequence). With 6 bases removed from V and 6 bases from J, the gap between germline ends came to 9 bases. The CDR3 has 12 residues. This chain links TRBV7-9 with TRBJ1-5, with D possibly being TRBD1 (5 bases). The sample in question was CD4+ T cells from blood, obtained 12 months after liver transplant. The clonotype comes from a human patient who received a liver transplant. Some T cells could come from the graft donor. CDR3 loop: CASSSTVQPQHF. In DNA form, the CDR3 reads TGTGCCAGCAGTTCGACAGTTCAGCCCCAGCATTTT.